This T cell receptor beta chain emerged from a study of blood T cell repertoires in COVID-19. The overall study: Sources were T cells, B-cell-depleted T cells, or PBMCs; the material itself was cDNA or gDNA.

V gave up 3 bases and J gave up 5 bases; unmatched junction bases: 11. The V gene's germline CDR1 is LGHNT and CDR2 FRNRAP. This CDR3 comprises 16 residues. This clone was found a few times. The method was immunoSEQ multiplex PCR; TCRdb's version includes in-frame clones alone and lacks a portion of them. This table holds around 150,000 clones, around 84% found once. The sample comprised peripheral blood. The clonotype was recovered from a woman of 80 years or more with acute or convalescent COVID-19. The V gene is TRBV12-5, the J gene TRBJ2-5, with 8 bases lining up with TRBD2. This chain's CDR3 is CASGLSAGGSRETQYF. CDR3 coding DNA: TGTGCTAGTGGTTTAAGCGCGGGGGGCTCGCGTGAGACCCAGTACTTC.